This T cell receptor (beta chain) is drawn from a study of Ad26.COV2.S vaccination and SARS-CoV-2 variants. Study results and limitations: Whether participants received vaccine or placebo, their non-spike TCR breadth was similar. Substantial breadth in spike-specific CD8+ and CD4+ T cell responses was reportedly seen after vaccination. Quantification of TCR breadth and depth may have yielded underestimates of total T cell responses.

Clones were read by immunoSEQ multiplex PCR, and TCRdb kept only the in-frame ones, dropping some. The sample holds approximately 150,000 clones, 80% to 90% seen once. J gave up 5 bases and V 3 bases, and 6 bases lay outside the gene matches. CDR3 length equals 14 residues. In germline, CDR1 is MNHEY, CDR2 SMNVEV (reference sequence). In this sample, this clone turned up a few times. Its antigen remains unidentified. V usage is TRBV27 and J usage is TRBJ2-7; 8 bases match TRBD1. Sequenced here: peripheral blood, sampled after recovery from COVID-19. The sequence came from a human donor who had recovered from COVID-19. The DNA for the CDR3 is TGTGCCAGCAGTTTTGACAGGGGTTTCGACGAGCAGTACTTC. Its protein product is CASSFDRGFDEQYF.